The clone carrying this T cell receptor beta chain appeared a single time. Its specificity is unknown. Profiling relied on immunoSEQ multiplex PCR, and the TCRdb table lists in-frame clones only, not all of them. The data show some 95,000 clones, roughly 89% seen once. The patients all showed relapse after autologous stem cell transplantation, while their brentuximab vedotin exposure varied. The data derive from a study of PD-1 blockade in classical Hodgkin lymphoma. Study conclusions and caveats: The study reported lower baseline TCR diversity in newly diagnosed patients than in healthy donors.

This material consisted of peripheral blood mononuclear cells (PBMCs), taken before the second cycle of nivolumab. The TCR was taken from a human donor with classical Hodgkin lymphoma.

As DNA, the CDR3 is TGTGCCAGCAGTTTAGGGCGGGAGGGCCATTCTTTCTACGAGCAGTACTTC. Its protein product is CASSLGREGHSFYEQYF. The chain joins TRBV27 to TRBJ2-7; 9 nucleotides line up with TRBD2. CDR1 is MNHEY and CDR2 is SMNVEV in the germline V gene (reference sequence). This CDR3 is built from 17 residues. V dropped 2 bases and J dropped 3; count of bases not matched to a gene: 11.